The rows below give T cell receptor beta chains drawn from one sample of a study of post-analysis software for immune sequencing data. TCRdb passed the PCR reads through MiXCR, listing each CDR3 protein once. The data hold approximately 770,000 distinct CDR3 sequences, with about 43% observed a single time. The sequencing input was blood. These receptors were obtained from a girl aged 5-17 years with multiple sclerosis. Both conserved end residues are part of each CDR3. Each record gives: V gene, CDR3 length, D gene, CDR3 protein. D genes are given only for firm matches.

TRBV6-1,12,TRBD1,CASSADRGEQYF
TRBV9,14,NA,CASSVSGARNEQYF
TRBV3-1,13,NA,CASSPRGPLQAFF
TRBV20-1,14,NA,CSAREPRDLRPLHF
TRBV6-5,15,NA,CASMNLGGMGEAQYF
TRBV6-2/TRBV6-3,16,NA,CASSRELLDSGGEQYF
TRBV20-1,14,TRBD1,CSARRGGQGTEAFF
TRBV10-3,14,TRBD1,CAISESAGGYGYTF
TRBV9,15,NA,CASSGPGQGSYGYTF
TRBV7-7,15,TRBD1,CASSSPGTGSNEQFF
TRBV6-6,14,NA,CASSYLGLGTEQYF
TRBV29-1,11,NA,CSGRVGYGYTF
TRBV6-5,14,NA,CASTPTVGQTEAFF
TRBV12-3/TRBV12-4,16,TRBD1,CASSLPNRGIKEKLFF
TRBV15,15,NA,CATSIGLQAQETQYF
TRBV6-2/TRBV6-3,13,NA,CASCTMDRYEQYF
TRBV20-1,14,TRBD2,CSASTGTSGSTQYF
TRBV5-6,13,NA,CASSLQVYYEQYF
TRBV20-1,13,TRBD2,CSAREANYNEQFF
TRBV13,19,TRBD2,CASSLTKSGRAGSSYEQYF
TRBV5-6,16,NA,CASSLDPLLGYNEQFF
TRBV20-1,15,TRBD2,CSARDGRGNTYEQYF
TRBV4-3,18,TRBD2,CASSGIGGAGASYNEQFF
TRBV12-3/TRBV12-4,15,NA,CASTTRADISNGYTF
TRBV27,14,TRBD1,CASSLIGGKETQYF
TRBV7-9,13,NA,CASSWGSGQPQHF
TRBV5-1,15,TRBD2,CASSTGTSEQETQYF
TRBV6-2/TRBV6-3,15,TRBD1,CASSYPSGGQETQYF
TRBV27,15,NA,CASSLSAGGSPAQFF
TRBV6-4,16,NA,CASSDSHYIGQETQYF
TRBV7-2,15,NA,CASSWEGEGADEQYF